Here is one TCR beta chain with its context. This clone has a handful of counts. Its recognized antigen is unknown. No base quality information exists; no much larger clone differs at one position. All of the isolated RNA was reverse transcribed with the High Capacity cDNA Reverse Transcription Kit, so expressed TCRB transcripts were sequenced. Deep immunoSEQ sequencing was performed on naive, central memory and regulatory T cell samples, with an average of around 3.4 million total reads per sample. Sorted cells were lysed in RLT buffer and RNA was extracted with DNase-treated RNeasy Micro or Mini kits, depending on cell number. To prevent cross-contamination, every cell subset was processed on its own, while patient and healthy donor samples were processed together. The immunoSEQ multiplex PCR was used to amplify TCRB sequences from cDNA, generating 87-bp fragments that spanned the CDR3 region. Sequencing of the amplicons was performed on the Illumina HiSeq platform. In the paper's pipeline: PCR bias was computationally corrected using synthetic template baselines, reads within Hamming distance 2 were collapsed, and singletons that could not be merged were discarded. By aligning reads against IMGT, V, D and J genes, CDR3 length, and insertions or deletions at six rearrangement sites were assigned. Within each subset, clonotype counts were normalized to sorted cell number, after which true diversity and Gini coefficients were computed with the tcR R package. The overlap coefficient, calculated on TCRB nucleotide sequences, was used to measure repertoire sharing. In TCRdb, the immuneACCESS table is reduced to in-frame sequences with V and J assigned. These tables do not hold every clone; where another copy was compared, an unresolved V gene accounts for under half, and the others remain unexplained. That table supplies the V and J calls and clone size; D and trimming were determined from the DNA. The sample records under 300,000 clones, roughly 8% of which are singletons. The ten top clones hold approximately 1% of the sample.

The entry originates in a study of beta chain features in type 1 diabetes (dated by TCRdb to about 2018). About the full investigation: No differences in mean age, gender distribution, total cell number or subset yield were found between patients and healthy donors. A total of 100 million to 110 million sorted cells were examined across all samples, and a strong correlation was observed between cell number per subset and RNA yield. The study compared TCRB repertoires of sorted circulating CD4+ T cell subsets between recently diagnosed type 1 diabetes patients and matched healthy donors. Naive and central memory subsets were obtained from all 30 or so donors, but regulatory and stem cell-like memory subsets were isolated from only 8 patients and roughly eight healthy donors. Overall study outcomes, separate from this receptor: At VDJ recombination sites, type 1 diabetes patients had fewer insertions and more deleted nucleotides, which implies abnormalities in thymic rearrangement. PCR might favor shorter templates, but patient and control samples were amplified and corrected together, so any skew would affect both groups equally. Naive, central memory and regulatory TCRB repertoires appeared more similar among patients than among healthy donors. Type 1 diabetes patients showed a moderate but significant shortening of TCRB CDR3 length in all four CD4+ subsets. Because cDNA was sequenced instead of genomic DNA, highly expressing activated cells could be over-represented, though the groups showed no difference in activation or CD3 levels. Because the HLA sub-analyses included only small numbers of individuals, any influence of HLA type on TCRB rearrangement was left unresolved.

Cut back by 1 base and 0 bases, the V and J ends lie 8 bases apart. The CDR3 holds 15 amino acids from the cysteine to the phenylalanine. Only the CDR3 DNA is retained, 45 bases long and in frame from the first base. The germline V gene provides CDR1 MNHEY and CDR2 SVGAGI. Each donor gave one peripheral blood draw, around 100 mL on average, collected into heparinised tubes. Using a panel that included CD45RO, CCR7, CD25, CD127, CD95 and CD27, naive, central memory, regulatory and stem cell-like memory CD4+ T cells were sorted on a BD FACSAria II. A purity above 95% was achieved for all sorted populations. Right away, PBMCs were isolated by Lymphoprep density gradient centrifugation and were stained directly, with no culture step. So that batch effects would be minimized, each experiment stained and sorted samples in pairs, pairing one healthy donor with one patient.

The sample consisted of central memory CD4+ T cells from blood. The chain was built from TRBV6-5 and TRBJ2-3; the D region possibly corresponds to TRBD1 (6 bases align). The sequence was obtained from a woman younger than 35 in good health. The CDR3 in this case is CASSYLQGSTDTQYF. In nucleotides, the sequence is TGTGCCAGCAGTTACTTACAGGGTAGCACAGATACGCAGTATTTT.